The 29 T cell receptor beta chains below come from one sample, sequenced in a study of T cell clones after liver transplantation. The assay was immunoSEQ multiplex PCR, and TCRdb's table has in-frame clones only and misses some. This table holds tens of thousands of clones, about two thirds found once. The material sequenced was CD4+ T cells from blood, taken before liver transplant. The receptors originated from a human donor who received a liver transplant.

This clone was found a few times. The rearrangement links TRBV5-5 to TRBJ1-3, with 10 bases identical to TRBD1. The germline CDR1 and CDR2 sequences are SGHKS and YYEKEE (reference sequence). There are 15 residues in the CDR3. The junction had 6 bases not matched to a gene; V was cut back by 3 bases and J by 6 bases. CDR3 region: CASSSPGTGVNTIYF. The CDR3 DNA is TGTGCCAGCAGCTCCCCCGGGACAGGGGTAAACACCATATATTTT.

The chain recombines TRBV2 with TRBJ2-7; the D gene is possibly TRBD2 (6 bases). The V and J ends lost 4 bases and 6 bases respectively, with 22 bases between them. The CDR3 spans 16 residues. The germline V gene has CDR1 SNHLY and CDR2 FYNNEI. CDR3: CASSADTSSQPPEQYF. The DNA of the CDR3 is TGTGCCAGCAGTGCGGATACTAGCAGTCAGCCGCCCGAGCAGTACTTC. Supplemented by reference TRBV2 and TRBJ2-7, the full variable domain reads EPEVTQTPSHQVTQMGQEVILRCVPISNHLYFYWYRQILGQKVEFLVSFYNNEISEKSEIFDDQFSVERPDGSNFTLKIRSTKLEDSAMYFCASSADTSSQPPEQYFGPGTRLTVT.

The genes are TRBV14 and TRBJ2-7; D might be TRBD2 (6 bases). V lost 4 bases, J lost 7 bases, and 20 bases lay in between. This CDR3 region has 15 residues. Germline V lookup: CDR1 SGHDN, CDR2 FVKESK. For the CDR3, the DNA is TGTGCCAGCAGCCCCCAGGTCGGAGGCGCGGGAGAGCAGTACTTC. This translates into CASSPQVGGAGEQYF. Together with reference TRBV14 and TRBJ2-7, the CDR3 gives the full variable domain: EAGVTQFPSHSVIEKGQTVTLRCDPISGHDNLYWYRRVMGKEIKFLLHFVKESKQDESGMPNNRFLAERTGGTYSTLKVQPAELEDSGVYFCASSPQVGGAGEQYFGPGTRLTVT.

The chain couples TRBV18 to TRBJ1-6, with 9 bases aligning to TRBD1. The V and J ends lost 2 bases and 6 bases, in that order; junction bases with no gene match: 8. The CDR3 consists of 17 residues. Germline lookup yields CDR1 KGHSH and CDR2 LQKENI. CDR3 in amino acids: CASSPSNAGQGNSPLHF. The DNA for the CDR3 is TGTGCCAGCTCACCATCAAACGCGGGACAGGGTAATTCACCCCTCCACTTT.

The CDR3 here is CASSLTSGGGRGELFF. In nucleotides, the CDR3 is TGTGCCAGCAGTCTGACTAGCGGGGGGGGAAGAGGGGAGCTGTTTTTT. V is TRBV28 and J is TRBJ2-2; 14 bases line up with TRBD2. The CDR3 runs 16 residues. CDR1 is MDHEN, CDR2 SYDVKM, per germline. The V segment lost 5 bases and the J segment 8 bases; nucleotides outside the gene matches: 7. The full variable domain, completed using reference TRBV28 and TRBJ2-2, is DVKVTQSSRYLVKRTGEKVFLECVQDMDHENMFWYRQDPGLGLRLIYFSYDVKMKEKGDIPEGYSVSREKKERFSLILESASTNQTSMYLCASSLTSGGGRGELFFGEGSRLTVL.

In this sample, this clone turned up once. The rearrangement joins TRBV28 to TRBJ1-2; D remains unclear. From germline, CDR1 is MDHEN and CDR2 SYDVKM. This CDR3 spans 14 amino acids. The V and J ends lost 5 bases and 1 base respectively, with 11 bases between them. The CDR3 DNA sequence: TGTGCCAGCAGTATGAGCCCGATTAACTATGGCTACACCTTC. Protein product: CASSMSPINYGYTF.

V usage is TRBV6-1 and J usage is TRBJ1-2; 8 nucleotides match TRBD1. Germline assignment: CDR1 MNHNS and CDR2 SASEGT. The trim removed 6 bases at V and 4 bases at J, leaving 7 bases unmatched. This CDR3 comprises 14 residues. CDR3 in DNA: TGTGCCAGCAGGTCGACAGGGGAGAGCTATGGCTACACCTTC. Its translation is CASRSTGESYGYTF.

This chain uses TRBV5-1 with TRBJ1-1, with 8 bases fitting TRBD1. This CDR3 is built from 17 residues. V was clipped by 0 bases and J by 4 bases; unmatched bases: 11. In germline, CDR1 is SGHRS, CDR2 YFSETQ. In DNA form, the CDR3 reads TGCGCCAGCAGCTTGGGAATCGGTCCAGGGGGCGCCACTGAAGCTTTCTTT. Translation gives CASSLGIGPGGATEAFF. Looking up the rest from reference TRBV5-1 and TRBJ1-1 gives the full variable domain: KAGVTQTPRYLIKTRGQQVTLSCSPISGHRSVSWYQQTPGQGLQFLFEYFSETQRNKGNFPGRFSGRQFSNSRSEMNVSTLELGDSALYLCASSLGIGPGGATEAFFGQGTRLTVV.

The rearrangement joins TRBV5-1 to TRBJ1-3; a weak D match, TRBD1 (6 bases). This CDR3 is built from 18 residues. V lost 0 bases, J lost 0 bases, and 16 bases lay in between. Germline loops: CDR1 SGHRS, CDR2 YFSETQ. The CDR3 bases are TGCGCCAGCAGCTTGGCGGGAACAGGGACGAGCTCTGGAAACACCATATATTTT. Translating gives CASSLAGTGTSSGNTIYF.

This clone appeared a single time. The chain recombines TRBV6-6 with TRBJ1-2; D possibly corresponds to TRBD1 (6 bases). The CDR3 extends over 15 amino acids. The V and J ends lost 6 bases and 0 bases respectively, with 14 bases between them. The germline gives CDR1 MNHNY, CDR2 SVGAGI (reference sequence). CDR3 in DNA: TGTGCCAGCAGCCTGGACAGTTTCCCTAACTATGGCTACACCTTC. It encodes CASSLDSFPNYGYTF.

The chain has TRBV10-3 and TRBJ2-5, with D tentatively TRBD1 (6 bases). CDR1 is ENHRY and CDR2 is SYGVKD in the germline V gene. V dropped 4 bases and J dropped 2 bases, with 17 bases sitting between them. This CDR3 is 16 amino acids long. CDR3 loop: CAISVGASGNQETQYF. The CDR3 nucleotides are TGTGCCATCAGTGTGGGGGCATCTGGGAATCAAGAGACCCAGTACTTC.

This clone was counted only a few times. The rearrangement joins TRBV30 to TRBJ2-3; 7 positions match TRBD1. Germline CDR1 GTSNPN, CDR2 SVGIG (reference sequence). J was trimmed by 1 base and V by 7 bases; bases with no gene match: 2. The CDR3 totals 12 residues. The CDR3 here is CASGQRTDTQYF. CDR3 sequence (DNA): TGTGCCTCGGGACAGCGCACAGATACGCAGTATTTT.

This rearrangement joins TRBV14 to TRBJ1-6; TRBD1 aligns across 7 bases. The CDR3 runs to 16 residues. In germline, CDR1 is SGHDN, CDR2 FVKESK. V lost 1 base and J lost 10; bases outside the gene matches: 10. The CDR3: CASSQVTGTETSPLHF. The CDR3 bases are TGTGCCAGCAGCCAAGTAACCGGGACAGAAACCTCACCCCTCCACTTT. Full variable domain (missing parts from reference TRBV14 and TRBJ1-6): EAGVTQFPSHSVIEKGQTVTLRCDPISGHDNLYWYRRVMGKEIKFLLHFVKESKQDESGMPNNRFLAERTGGTYSTLKVQPAELEDSGVYFCASSQVTGTETSPLHFGNGTRLTVT.

The chain links TRBV5-4 to TRBJ2-2; 9 bases map to TRBD2. CDR1 SGHNT and CDR2 YYREEE come from the germline V gene (reference sequence). The ends lost 4 bases at V and 9 bases at J; junction bases unmatched: 7. CDR3 length: 14 residues. The chain's CDR3 is CASSTRLAVRELFF. The CDR3 DNA follows: TGTGCCAGCAGCACCCGACTAGCGGTCAGGGAGCTGTTTTTT.

The V call is TRBV28, the J call TRBJ2-3, with D possibly being TRBD2 (6 bases). Trimming pared 3 bases from V and 3 bases from J, leaving 10 bases between. CDR1 is MDHEN, CDR2 SYDVKM, per germline. This CDR3 comprises 14 residues. CDR3 region: CASSFGGATDTQYF. The CDR3 DNA is TGTGCCAGCAGTTTCGGCGGGGCTACAGATACGCAGTATTTT.

This clone was observed a handful of times. The chain joins TRBV7-3 to TRBJ2-1; TRBD2 agrees at 7 bases. V lost 3 bases to trimming and J lost 7 bases; unmatched junction nucleotides: 6. The CDR3 sequence is 14 residues long. Per the germline V gene, CDR1 is SGHTA and CDR2 is FQGTGA. CDR3 region: CASSLGWGGNEQFF. The CDR3 nucleotides are TGTGCCAGCAGCTTGGGCTGGGGAGGGAATGAGCAGTTCTTC.

The CDR3 here is CASSKGQGAGEQYF. The CDR3, as DNA: TGTGCCAGCAGCAAAGGGCAGGGGGCGGGTGAGCAGTACTTC. The V gene is TRBV21-1, the J gene TRBJ2-7; TRBD1, as called in the table, went unchecked against the DNA. TRBV21-1 is a documented pseudogene. The CDR3 has 14 residues.

This rearrangement joins TRBV19 to TRBJ2-6, with 7 bases aligning to TRBD1. The V segment lost 7 bases and the J segment 0 bases; nucleotides outside the gene matches: 12. CDR1 is LNHDA, CDR2 SQIVND, per germline (reference sequence). This CDR3 contains 18 residues. The CDR3 here is CASTKDRPQSSGANVLTF. DNA for the CDR3: TGTGCCAGTACCAAGGACAGGCCACAAAGCTCTGGGGCCAACGTCCTGACTTTC.

V usage is TRBV15 and J usage is TRBJ1-2; D unresolved. CDR1 is LNHNV, CDR2 YYDKDF, per germline (reference sequence). There are 13 residues in the CDR3. V shed 3 bases and J shed 4 bases, with 9 bases lying between them. CDR3 bases: TGTGCCACCAGCAGTACGAGGGTCTATGGCTACACCTTC. Translated, it gives CATSSTRVYGYTF.

This clone was observed once. The chain couples TRBV7-2 to TRBJ2-1; D may be TRBD1 (5 bases). This CDR3 has 15 residues. The germline CDR1 and CDR2 sequences are SGHTA and FQGNSA. The V gene lost 0 bases and the J gene lost 7 bases, with 13 bases spanning the gap. The CDR3 DNA is TGTGCCAGCAGCTTAGCGGCTCAGGGTGGGAATGAGCAGTTCTTC. Protein product: CASSLAAQGGNEQFF.

This rearrangement joins TRBV2 to TRBJ1-5; the D is unclear. Trimming left V 4 bases short and J 4 bases short, with 11 bases between. The CDR3 covers 14 residues. Germline V lookup: CDR1 SNHLY, CDR2 FYNNEI. CDR3 DNA sequence: TGTGCCAGCAGTGCACAGCCTTCTAATCAGCCCCAGCATTTT. This codes for CASSAQPSNQPQHF. The full variable domain, rest sourced from reference TRBV2 and TRBJ1-5, is EPEVTQTPSHQVTQMGQEVILRCVPISNHLYFYWYRQILGQKVEFLVSFYNNEISEKSEIFDDQFSVERPDGSNFTLKIRSTKLEDSAMYFCASSAQPSNQPQHFGDGTRLSIL.

This chain links TRBV5-1 with TRBJ1-1, with D possibly TRBD1 on 6 matching bases. Germline CDR1 reads SGHRS; CDR2 reads YFSETQ. V was shortened by 4 bases and J by 4 bases, with 17 bases between the two germline ends. This CDR3 comprises 15 residues. The CDR3: CASSPQGEGITEAFF. The CDR3 DNA reads as TGCGCCAGCAGCCCACAGGGTGAGGGAATCACTGAAGCTTTCTTT.

The rearrangement joins TRBV28 to TRBJ2-3; 10 positions agree with TRBD1. CDR1 and CDR2 from the germline V gene are MDHEN and SYDVKM. The CDR3 length is 17 residues. V shed 5 bases, J shed 2 bases, and the junction held 10 bases outside the gene matches. The CDR3 loop is CASSRGRDRGFTDTQYF. The CDR3 DNA sequence: TGTGCCAGCAGTCGCGGCCGGGACAGGGGTTTCACAGATACGCAGTATTTT. Using reference TRBV28 and TRBJ2-3 for the parts outside the CDR3, the full variable domain is DVKVTQSSRYLVKRTGEKVFLECVQDMDHENMFWYRQDPGLGLRLIYFSYDVKMKEKGDIPEGYSVSREKKERFSLILESASTNQTSMYLCASSRGRDRGFTDTQYFGPGTRLTVL.

This clone was observed a single time. This chain joins TRBV7-2 and TRBJ2-5; 9 bases agree with TRBD1. Losses at the gene ends were 1 base for V and 5 bases for J; bases not matched to a gene: 2. Germline V gene sequence: CDR1 SGHTA, CDR2 FQGNSA. The CDR3 loop spans 14 amino acids. DNA of the CDR3: TGTGCCAGCAGCTTAGTGACAGGGGGTGAGACCCAGTACTTC. Amino acid sequence: CASSLVTGGETQYF.

This clone was recorded once. V is TRBV11-2 and J is TRBJ2-3; the D gene is possibly TRBD1 (5 bases). CDR1 SGHAT and CDR2 FQNNGV come from the germline V gene. Trimming shortened V by 2 bases and J by 6 bases, and 15 bases separated the two germline ends. The CDR3 consists of 15 residues. CDR3 nucleotide sequence: TGTGCCAGCAGCTTACGACAGCCCCCGGGTGATACGCAGTATTTT. This encodes CASSLRQPPGDTQYF.

The chain links TRBV9 to TRBJ1-1; TRBD1 agrees at 7 bases. Germline trimming cut 3 bases from V and 3 bases from J; bases unmatched to any gene: 11. Per the germline V gene, CDR1 is SGDLS and CDR2 is YYNGEE. The CDR3 is made up of 16 amino acids. CDR3 DNA sequence: TGTGCCAGCAGCGCCCATGACACAGGGGTGCACACTGAAGCTTTCTTT. As protein: CASSAHDTGVHTEAFF.

The chain links TRBV27 to TRBJ2-6; D is perhaps TRBD1 (6 bases). Germline V gives CDR1 MNHEY, CDR2 SMNVEV (reference sequence). V lost 5 bases and J lost 2, with 10 bases in between. The CDR3 is 15 amino acids. The CDR3 DNA reads TGTGCCAGCAGTATAAACAGGGCTGGGGCCAACGTCCTGACTTTC. It translates to CASSINRAGANVLTF.

This clone was counted a few times. V gene TRBV5-1 combines with J gene TRBJ2-2, with TRBD1 matching over 8 bases. This CDR3 has 15 amino acids. J was trimmed by 5 bases and V by 3 bases; bases with no gene match: 6. Looked up from germline, CDR1 is SGHRS and CDR2 is YFSETQ. CDR3: CASSSNRGETGELFF. The CDR3 region has the DNA TGCGCCAGCAGCTCGAACAGGGGGGAGACCGGGGAGCTGTTTTTT.

The chain recombines TRBV10-3 with TRBJ1-4; D may be TRBD1 (5 bases). In germline, CDR1 is ENHRY, CDR2 SYGVKD. This CDR3 spans 15 amino acids. Trimming removed 5 bases from V and 6 bases from J, with 16 bases in between. CDR3: CAISKGFGADEKLFF. Written as DNA, the CDR3 is TGTGCCATCAGTAAGGGGTTTGGGGCTGATGAAAAACTGTTTTTT.